This T cell receptor (beta chain) was sequenced for a study of human T cells and chemical hapten exposure. CDR3 size: 15 residues. V was cut by 3 bases and J by 3 bases, with 13 bases left in between. Germline loops: CDR1 MGHRA, CDR2 YSYEKL. This clonotype was counted ten times or more. The antigen is not known. Study-level results: Counts of TCRs above 1 in 1000 frequency stayed unchanged with DPC sensitization.

The sample's time point: patch test 2, 6 weeks after DPC sensitization. As for treatment: therapeutic diphenylcyclopropenone sensitization with weekly scalp DPC. TCRdb re-called the RACE reads through MiXCR, storing one row per CDR3 protein. In the table there are 110,000 or so distinct CDR3 sequences, 9.2% of which are singletons. The specimen comprised whole blood, sampled in connection with sensitization to the hapten diphenylcyclopropenone (DPC). This chain joins TRBV4-1 and TRBJ2-3; possibly TRBD1 for D (7 bases). This clonotype was sampled from a woman between 40 and 55 years old with alopecia areata. Some clones in this sample may be carry-over from other donors' samples. The DNA of the CDR3 is TGCGCCAGCAGCCAGGAGGGGGCCGGGACAGATACGCAGTATTTT. Encoded protein: CASSQEGAGTDTQYF.